Described below is a single TCR beta chain sequence and its context. This clonotype was detected ten times or more. This clone's antigen is unknown. No clone much larger than this one lies a single base away; base qualities are absent. The time point tag for this specimen amounts to: persistent/refractory GD, antithyroid drugs over 5 years with positive TRAb. RNA was extracted from PBMCs in TRIzol for both TCR sequencing and RNA sequencing. Graves' disease was diagnosed according to American Thyroid Association guidelines. Recruitment of patients was carried out at an endocrinology department in Xi'an, China. Each patient gave approximately 9.7 milliliters of peripheral blood, collected in an EDTA anticoagulant tube. Ficoll Paque Plus density gradient separation was used to isolate PBMCs, and no additional T cell sorting was done. RNA quality was checked with an Agilent 2100 Bioanalyzer and agarose gel, and concentration with a NanoDrop 2000.

The data were obtained in a study of regulatory T cells in long-lasting Graves disease (dated by TCRdb to the early 2020s). Background for the entire study: Persistent Graves' disease meant more than 5 years of antithyroid drug treatment with TSH receptor autoantibodies that stayed positive. Peripheral blood TCR sequencing and RNA sequencing compared persistent Graves' disease patients with newly diagnosed Graves' disease patients. The study took place in China and was registered as a clinical trial. TCR sequencing covered roughly 13 persistent and approximately 20 newly diagnosed Graves' disease patients, 33 samples in total. Antithyroid drugs had been taken for 10 to 13 years on average by persistent Graves' disease patients in the clinical cohort.

Receptors were amplified or captured by multiplex PCR. Sequencing was carried out with an Illumina HiSeq 4000. To build TCR beta libraries, CDR3 regions were amplified by Arm-PCR using iRepertoire HTBI primers. Before sequencing, the PCR products went through gel purification. Per the original workflow: Across samples, around 58 TRBV and 15 or so TRBJ segments were identified and used for gene usage analysis of CDR3 amino acid clonotypes. COPE and FqMerger were used to merge filtered high-quality paired reads into contigs. BLAST was used to align contigs to IMGT TRBV, TRBD and TRBJ reference genes, with CDR3 defined following IMGT. Any clonotype with a frequency above 0.1% was classified as a highly expanded clone. Repertoire diversity was measured by Shannon entropy, and V-J evenness by the Gini coefficient. Clonotypes shared by more than one individual were considered public. TCRdb reprocessed the public reads (quality trimming at Q25 with fastp, clone calling with MiXCR) and kept in-frame beta chains. One record per CDR3 amino acid sequence lists the most common genes and DNA. What appears here as the V and J calls and clone size reflects TCRdb's work, not the paper's. Here the sample has a few hundred thousand distinct CDR3 sequences; 20% to 25% occur a single time. The ten most abundant clones make up 10% to 15% of the sample.

CDR1 and CDR2, looked up from the germline V gene, are SGHRS and YFSETQ. A distance of 8 bases separates the germline ends of V and J, which lose 3 bases and 2 bases respectively. The CDR3, from cysteine to phenylalanine, totals 13 residues. The CDR3 DNA has 39 bases and is translated from base 1. The paper's findings and limits, for the study overall: Sequencing and analysis were restricted to the TCR beta chain. Because the primary lesion, thyroid tissue, could not be accessed, the study looked at peripheral blood alone. Persistent Graves' disease patients showed lower TCR Shannon entropy and fewer highly expanded clones than newly diagnosed patients, suggesting clonal expansion. Persistent disease showed preferential use of TRBV28, TRBJ1-2 and TRBJ2-5, whereas newly diagnosed disease favored TRBV20-1 and TRBJ2-1. A larger number of public clonotypes was shared among persistent patients (fewer than 3,000) than among newly diagnosed patients (roughly 980). The authors acknowledged the small sample size as a limitation that may reduce accuracy.

Sequenced here: peripheral blood mononuclear cells (PBMCs), sampled when the disease was refractory, from a patient treated with antithyroid drugs. The chain is encoded by TRBV5-1 joined to TRBJ2-5; the D match is possibly TRBD1 or TRBD2, with 5 bases aligned in each. The sequence derives from a female donor with Graves disease. The bases read TGCGCCAGCAGCTGGGACCTACAAGAGACCCAGTACTTC. This gives the protein CASSWDLQETQYF.